The 19 T cell receptor beta chains listed next were all sequenced from one sample in a study of blood T cell repertoires in COVID-19. This table comes from immunoSEQ multiplex PCR, and its TCRdb copy is limited to in-frame clones, with some not included. Counted here are some 220,000 clones, about nine tenths occurring once; the ten biggest clones make up approximately 3%. What was sequenced was PBMCs or T cells enriched from blood (not recorded which). These TCRs come from a woman in her fifties or sixties in a cohort exposed to, infected with or recovered from COVID-19 (not recorded which).

This chain links TRBV28 with TRBJ1-5; TRBD1 matches at 12 bases. CDR3 length: 13 amino acids. The V and J ends lost 6 bases and 8 bases, in that order; junction bases with no gene match: 2. Germline loops: CDR1 MDHEN, CDR2 SYDVKM. The CDR3 protein is CASSGTGGKPQHF. CDR3 bases: TGTGCCAGCAGCGGGACAGGGGGCAAGCCCCAGCATTTT.

V and J are TRBV11-2 and TRBJ2-7; 8 bases are a match to TRBD1. The trim removed 0 bases at V and 0 bases at J, leaving 16 bases unmatched. From germline, CDR1 is SGHAT and CDR2 FQNNGV. The CDR3 sequence is 20 residues long. The chain's CDR3 is CASSLDSHLSDRGLSYEQYF. The DNA of the CDR3 is TGTGCCAGCAGCTTAGATTCTCATTTAAGTGACAGGGGCCTCTCCTACGAGCAGTACTTC.

The rearrangement joins TRBV25-1 to TRBJ2-1; D perhaps matches TRBD2 (6 bases). CDR1 is MGHDK, CDR2 SYGVNS, per germline. With 8 bases removed from V and 2 bases from J, the gap between germline ends came to 10 bases. The CDR3 is made up of 13 amino acids. The CDR3 protein is CASGRGTYNEQFF. In DNA form, the CDR3 reads TGTGCCAGCGGACGGGGGACCTACAATGAGCAGTTCTTC.

This rearrangement joins TRBV12-5 to TRBJ2-7, with 7 positions matching TRBD2. This CDR3 has 13 amino acids. Unmatched junction bases numbered 8, after V lost 6 bases and J lost 6 bases. Germline CDR1 is LGHNT and CDR2 is FRNRAP. For the CDR3, the DNA is TGTGCTAGTGGCCCTGGGACTATCGGCGAGCAGTACTTC. It is translated as CASGPGTIGEQYF.

This sequence joins TRBV3-1 (or the pseudogene TRBV3-2) and TRBJ2-7; D is possibly TRBD1 (6 bases). Germline lookup yields CDR1 LGHDT and CDR2 YNNKEL (reference sequence). This CDR3 has 13 amino acids. Trimming stripped 6 bases from V and 5 bases from J, with 14 bases between. This CDR3 reads CASRIGQSNEQYF. The CDR3 region has the DNA TGTGCCAGCAGAATTGGACAGTCCAACGAGCAGTACTTC.

This clone was recorded a few times. Given the absence of the conserved phenylalanine or tryptophan at the CDR3 end, a read error is likely. The DNA is omitted, as the CDR3 cannot be located on it reliably, and the CDR3 follows TCRdb's listing. The CDR3 here is CATSGRGFVD. This sequence joins TRBV24-1 and TRBJ1-1. CDR1 and CDR2 from the germline V gene are KGHDR and SFDVKD. Inclusive of both ends, the CDR3 amounts to 10 amino acids.

This sequence joins TRBV4-1 and TRBJ2-1, with 7 bases fitting TRBD2. The ends lost 3 bases at V and 10 bases at J; junction bases unmatched: 9. There are 14 residues in the CDR3. Germline assignment: CDR1 MGHRA and CDR2 YSYEKL. DNA for the CDR3: TGCGCCAGCAGCCACCCCGGGGGGATCTGGGAGCAGTTCTTC. Translated: CASSHPGGIWEQFF.

The CDR3 region has the DNA TGTGCCACCGTGTCCGGGACAGGTAATCAGCCCCAGCATTTT. Translated, it gives CATVSGTGNQPQHF. V usage is TRBV19 and J usage is TRBJ1-5; TRBD1 agrees at 8 bases. The CDR3 is made up of 14 amino acids. Germline values: CDR1 LNHDA, CDR2 SQIVND (reference sequence). The trim removed 10 bases at V and 4 bases at J, leaving 9 bases unmatched.

The count of this clone is one. This chain links TRBV5-1 with TRBJ1-4, with D tentatively TRBD1 (5 bases). Trimming removed 3 bases from V and 5 bases from J, with 17 bases in between. The CDR3 spans 16 residues. Germline V gene lookup returns CDR1 SGHRS and CDR2 YFSETQ. The CDR3 DNA reads as TGCGCCAGCAGCTCCCGTAGACAGACAAAGAATGAAAAACTGTTTTTT. Translated, it gives CASSSRRQTKNEKLFF.

This clone showed up just a few times. This sequence joins TRBV4-3 and TRBJ1-3; TRBD1 matches 7 bases. Germline-derived CDR1 and CDR2 are LGHNA and YSLEER. This CDR3 has 17 residues. Germline trimming cut 3 bases from V and 4 bases from J; bases unmatched to any gene: 12. This chain's CDR3 is CASSQASFGTVGNTIYF. The CDR3 region has the DNA TGCGCCAGCAGCCAGGCCTCTTTTGGGACAGTCGGAAACACCATATATTTT.

The genes are TRBV4-1 and TRBJ1-2; D gene ambiguous. Trimming cost V 4 bases and J 4 bases, with 10 bases left between them. This CDR3 has 13 residues. CDR1 and CDR2 (germline): MGHRA, YSYEKL. CDR3 protein: CASSRPGSYGYTF. In DNA, the CDR3 is TGCGCCAGCAGCCGCCCTGGCTCCTATGGCTACACCTTC.

The genes are TRBV9 and TRBJ1-1; perhaps TRBD1 as D (6 bases). Germline V gives CDR1 SGDLS, CDR2 YYNGEE. V was shortened by 4 bases and J by 1 base, with 11 bases between the two germline ends. The CDR3 extends over 14 amino acids. The CDR3 DNA follows: TGTGCCAGCAGCCCAGGGGATGCGAACACTGAAGCTTTCTTT. It encodes CASSPGDANTEAFF.

The V and J genes are TRBV6-5 and TRBJ1-1; 7 nucleotides align to TRBD1. Germline V gene sequence: CDR1 MNHEY, CDR2 SVGAGI. The ends lost 5 bases at V and 8 bases at J; junction bases unmatched: 5. The CDR3 sequence is 12 residues long. The CDR3 spells CASSTDRTEAFF. In DNA, the CDR3 is TGTGCCAGCAGTACGGACAGGACGGAAGCTTTCTTT.

The rearrangement links TRBV5-6 to TRBJ1-2; possible D gene TRBD1, 6 bases. CDR3 length equals 14 residues. V lost 2 bases, J lost 8 bases, and 16 bases lay in between. CDR1 is SGHDT and CDR2 is YYEEEE in the germline V gene. CDR3 sequence reads: CASSFFRGSGGYTF. In DNA, the CDR3 is TGTGCCAGCAGCTTCTTCAGGGGATCTGGAGGCTACACCTTC.

This rearrangement joins TRBV5-1 to TRBJ1-3; D is unclear. V dropped 1 base and J dropped 0 bases, with 11 bases sitting between them. CDR1 is SGHRS and CDR2 is YFSETQ in the germline V gene. The CDR3 has 16 amino acids. The CDR3 DNA sequence: TGCGCCAGCAGCTTGACTTCTCTCGACTCTGGAAACACCATATATTTT. Amino acids: CASSLTSLDSGNTIYF.

The sample holds a few counts of this clone. The V call is TRBV18, the J call TRBJ2-1, with 7 positions matching TRBD2. The CDR3 is 18 residues long. After removal of 0 bases from V and 3 bases from J, the junction contained 11 bases not matched to a gene. Germline loops: CDR1 KGHSH, CDR2 LQKENI. The CDR3 nucleotides read TGTGCCAGCTCACCACCGAGGTTTTCTAGCGGAAGCTACAATGAGCAGTTCTTC. It yields the protein CASSPPRFSSGSYNEQFF.

This chain connects TRBV9 to TRBJ1-1, with TRBD1 matching 10 bases. V shed 3 bases and J 1 base; nucleotides not matched to a gene: 3. The CDR3 has 15 residues. The germline V gene encodes CDR1 SGDLS and CDR2 YYNGEE. CDR3 region: CASSEGTGANTEAFF. In nucleotides, the CDR3 is TGTGCCAGCAGCGAGGGGACAGGGGCGAACACTGAAGCTTTCTTT.

The chain uses TRBV28 and TRBJ1-2; D is unclear. Trimming stripped 1 base from V and 6 bases from J, with 6 bases between. Germline CDR1 reads MDHEN; CDR2 reads SYDVKM. This CDR3 has 12 amino acids. In DNA, the CDR3 is TGTGCCAGCAGTTTATTCCCAGATGGCTACACCTTC. Encoded protein: CASSLFPDGYTF.

This clone was observed a few times. J is TRBJ1-4 and V is TRBV12-5; D gene ambiguous. This CDR3 has 13 residues. Germline V gene sequence: CDR1 LGHNT, CDR2 FRNRAP. Trimming left V 2 bases short and J 8 bases short, with 9 bases between. The CDR3 DNA follows: TGTGCTAGTGGTTTGCGCCCGGGGGAAAAACTGTTTTTT. It encodes CASGLRPGEKLFF.